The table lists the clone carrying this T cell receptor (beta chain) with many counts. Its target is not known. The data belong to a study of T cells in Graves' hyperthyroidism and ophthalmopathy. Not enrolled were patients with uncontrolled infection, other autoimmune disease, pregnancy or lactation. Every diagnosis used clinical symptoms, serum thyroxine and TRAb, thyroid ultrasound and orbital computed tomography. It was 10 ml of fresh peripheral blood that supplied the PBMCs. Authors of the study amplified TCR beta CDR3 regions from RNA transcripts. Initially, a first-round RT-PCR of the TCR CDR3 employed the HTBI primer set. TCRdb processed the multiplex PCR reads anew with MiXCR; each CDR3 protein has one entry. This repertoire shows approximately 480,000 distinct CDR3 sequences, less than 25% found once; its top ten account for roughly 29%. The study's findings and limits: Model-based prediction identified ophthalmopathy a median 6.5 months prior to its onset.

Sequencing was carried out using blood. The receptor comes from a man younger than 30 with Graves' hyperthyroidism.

The CDR3 DNA reads TGTGCCAGCAGTTGGACATCTGAAGCTTTCTTT. Encoded protein: CASSWTSEAFF. This chain links TRBV12-3 or TRBV12-4 with TRBJ1-1, with D possibly matching TRBD1 (5 bases). V was clipped by 4 bases and J by 6 bases, with 6 bases between them. The CDR3 loop spans 11 amino acids.